The TCR beta chain under discussion was sequenced for a study of blood T cell repertoires in COVID-19. Overall study: PBMCs, B-cell-depleted T cells, or T cells provided the cDNA or gDNA that made up the material.

The CDR3 covers 16 residues. Germline CDR1 is GTSNPN and CDR2 is SVGIG (reference sequence). The V gene lost 1 base and the J gene lost 1 base, with 13 bases spanning the gap. Generated by immunoSEQ multiplex PCR, the TCRdb table keeps only in-frame clones and is missing some. The data hold roughly 180,000 clones, with 80% to 90% observed a single time. Material: peripheral blood. This chain connects TRBV30 to TRBJ2-2; D remains unclear. This receptor was identified in a woman aged 50 to 60 with COVID-19, enrolled during active disease. The CDR3 DNA reads TGTGCCTGGAGTGAAGTCGTTCAGGTGAACACCGGGGAGCTGTTTTTT. This codes for CAWSEVVQVNTGELFF.